The subject of this entry is one T cell receptor (beta chain). Its antigen is as yet unknown. The data derive from a study of shared clonotypes between healthy human individuals. The assay was immunoSEQ multiplex PCR, and TCRdb's table has in-frame clones only and misses some. The data hold roughly 1,800,000 clones, with approximately 94% observed a single time. Naive CD8 cells lacked CD45RO and underwent positive selection for CCR7, leaving out terminally differentiated effector memory CD45RA+ cells. The study's findings and limits: Sampling used blood alone; tissue repertoires probably differ.

Germline V gene lookup returns CDR1 SGHNT and CDR2 YYREEE (reference sequence). The CDR3 consists of 16 residues. After removal of 0 bases from V and 6 bases from J, the junction contained 5 bases not matched to a gene. The TCR sequence derives from a man in his late teens or twenties in good health. The rearrangement joins TRBV5-4 to TRBJ2-2, with 10 nucleotides matching TRBD2. The sequenced sample was naive CD8+ T cells sorted from blood. DNA of the CDR3: TGTGCCAGCAGCTTGGGGCTAGCGGGAGATTCCGGGGAGCTGTTTTTT. It is translated as CASSLGLAGDSGELFF.